Following are 3 T cell receptor beta chains from one sample sequenced in a study of T cell responses to AZD1222 COVID-19 vaccine. TCRdb keeps only in-frame clones here, not all; method: immunoSEQ multiplex PCR. Among about 66,000 clones listed, over 80% were seen once. The sample in question was peripheral blood, obtained 28 days after the second dose of the MenACWY control vaccine. All receptors come from an adult who received the MenACWY meningococcal vaccine as a control.

The J gene is TRBJ1-1, the V gene TRBV5-1; 10 bases are shared with TRBD1. The germline gives CDR1 SGHRS, CDR2 YFSETQ. The CDR3 contains 16 residues. V shed 4 bases, J shed 6 bases, and the junction held 12 bases outside the gene matches. CDR3 nucleotides: TGCGCCAGCAGCGCTGCGCCGACAGGGGGCCGGCCTGAAGCTTTCTTT. Its protein is CASSAAPTGGRPEAFF.

The CDR3 region is CASSETLRTLAGNTIYF. DNA of the CDR3: TGTGCCAGCAGTGAAACTCTAAGGACCTTAGCTGGAAACACCATATATTTT. The V gene is TRBV6-1, the J gene TRBJ1-3; D not certain. The V and J ends lost 2 bases and 2 bases respectively, with 16 bases between them. Germline CDR1 MNHNS, CDR2 SASEGT. This CDR3 spans 17 amino acids.

This clone was seen a few times. This specimen includes other DNA sequences encoding the same CDR3. V gene TRBV19 combines with J gene TRBJ2-4; 8 positions agree with TRBD2. The J segment lost 2 bases and the V segment lost 5 bases, leaving 2 bases of the junction unmatched. This CDR3 is 14 amino acids long. Germline values: CDR1 LNHDA, CDR2 SQIVND (reference sequence). This chain's CDR3 is CASSPGGTKNIQYF. The CDR3 bases are TGTGCCAGTAGTCCGGGGGGGACCAAAAACATTCAGTACTTC.